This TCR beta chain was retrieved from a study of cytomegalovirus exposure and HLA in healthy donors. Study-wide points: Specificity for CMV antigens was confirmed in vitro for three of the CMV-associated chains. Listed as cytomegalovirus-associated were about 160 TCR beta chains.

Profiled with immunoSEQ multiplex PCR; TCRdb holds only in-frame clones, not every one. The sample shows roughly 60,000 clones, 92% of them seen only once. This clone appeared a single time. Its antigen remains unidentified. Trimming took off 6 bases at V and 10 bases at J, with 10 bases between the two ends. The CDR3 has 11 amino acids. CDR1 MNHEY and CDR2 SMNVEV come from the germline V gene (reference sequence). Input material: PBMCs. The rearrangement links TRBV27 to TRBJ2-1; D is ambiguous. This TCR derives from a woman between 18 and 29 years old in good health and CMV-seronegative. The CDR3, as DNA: TGTGCCAGCAGCGCCTTACGGGAGCAGTTCTTC. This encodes CASSALREQFF.